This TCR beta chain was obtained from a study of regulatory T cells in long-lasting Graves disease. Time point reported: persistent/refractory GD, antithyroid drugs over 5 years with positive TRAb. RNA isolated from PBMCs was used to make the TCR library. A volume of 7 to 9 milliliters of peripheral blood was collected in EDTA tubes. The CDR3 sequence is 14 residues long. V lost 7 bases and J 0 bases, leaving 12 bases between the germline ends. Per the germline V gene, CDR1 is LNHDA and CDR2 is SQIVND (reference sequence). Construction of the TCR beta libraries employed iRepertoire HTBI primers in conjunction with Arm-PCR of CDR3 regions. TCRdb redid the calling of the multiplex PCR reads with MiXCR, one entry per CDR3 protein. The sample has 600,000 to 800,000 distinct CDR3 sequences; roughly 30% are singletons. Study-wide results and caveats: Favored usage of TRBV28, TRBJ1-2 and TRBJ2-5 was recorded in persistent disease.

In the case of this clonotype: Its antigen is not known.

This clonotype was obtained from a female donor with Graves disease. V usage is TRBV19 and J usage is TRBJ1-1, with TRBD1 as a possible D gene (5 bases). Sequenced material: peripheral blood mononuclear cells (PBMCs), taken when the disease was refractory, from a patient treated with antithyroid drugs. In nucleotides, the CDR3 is TGTGCCAGTATGGTAAGGGGCTTGAACACTGAAGCTTTCTTT. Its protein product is CASMVRGLNTEAFF.